These T cell receptor beta chains were read from a single sample in a study of T cells after posttransplantation cyclophosphamide. Clones were sequenced by immunoSEQ multiplex PCR, and TCRdb holds only the in-frame ones, with some missing. The repertoire includes roughly 9,000 clones, over 65% of them detected once, and roughly 24% sits in the top ten. The sample was PBMCs, taken after allogeneic stem cell transplant with posttransplant cyclophosphamide. Receptors were obtained from a female patient in her thirties or forties who received an allogeneic stem cell transplant from an unrelated donor, was CMV-positive, and had no GVHD. Some T cells may be supplied by the graft donor. Both conserved end residues are trimmed from each CDR3. Fields, in order: V gene, clone size, J gene, CDR3 protein. Where a row states a size, it is once, few, many or the class of an expanded clone; other rows omit it.

v_gene: TRBV18; abundance: NA; j_gene: TRBJ1-2; CDR3aa: ASSPLPIGGAEGYT
v_gene: TRBV4-2; abundance: NA; j_gene: TRBJ2-3; CDR3aa: ASSQESRADTQY
v_gene: TRBV5-1; abundance: NA; j_gene: TRBJ2-3; CDR3aa: ASSKSGGSTDTQY
v_gene: TRBV7-2; abundance: NA; j_gene: TRBJ2-7; CDR3aa: ASSWTGGDAYEQY
v_gene: TRBV18; abundance: NA; j_gene: TRBJ2-5; CDR3aa: ASSPQETQY
v_gene: TRBV4-3; abundance: NA; j_gene: TRBJ1-1; CDR3aa: ASSPRLAGGLRTVAF
v_gene: TRBV27; abundance: NA; j_gene: TRBJ1-2; CDR3aa: ASTRQADTYAGYT
v_gene: TRBV4-2; abundance: NA; j_gene: TRBJ1-3; CDR3aa: ASSQSPGAGNTIY
v_gene: TRBV5-1; abundance: NA; j_gene: TRBJ2-6; CDR3aa: ASSSGLSGANVLT
v_gene: TRBV5-5; abundance: NA; j_gene: TRBJ1-6; CDR3aa: ASSWAGTEYNSPLH
v_gene: TRBV9; abundance: NA; j_gene: TRBJ2-1; CDR3aa: ASSVEGGGRVNEQF
v_gene: TRBV7-9; abundance: NA; j_gene: TRBJ1-6; CDR3aa: ASSSRDRLNSPLH
v_gene: TRBV30; abundance: NA; j_gene: TRBJ1-4; CDR3aa: AGAPQGAREKLF
v_gene: TRBV19; abundance: NA; j_gene: TRBJ2-4; CDR3aa: ANRPPWDFWIQY
v_gene: TRBV7-3; abundance: NA; j_gene: TRBJ1-4; CDR3aa: ASSLARSGTYEKLF
v_gene: TRBV11-2; abundance: NA; j_gene: TRBJ2-3; CDR3aa: ASSLWGVRTDTQY
v_gene: TRBV7-2; abundance: NA; j_gene: TRBJ1-2; CDR3aa: ASSPAHTLYGYT
v_gene: TRBV19; abundance: NA; j_gene: TRBJ2-1; CDR3aa: ASKAGGPYNEQF
v_gene: TRBV18; abundance: once; j_gene: TRBJ2-2; CDR3aa: ASSPRLAGGPNTGELF
v_gene: TRBV4-2; abundance: NA; j_gene: TRBJ1-2; CDR3aa: ASSQEGVNNYGYT
v_gene: TRBV6-5; abundance: NA; j_gene: TRBJ1-4; CDR3aa: ASTRRTGGEKLF
v_gene: TRBV6-1; abundance: NA; j_gene: TRBJ1-5; CDR3aa: ASSEGTNSNQPQH
v_gene: TRBV4-1; abundance: NA; j_gene: TRBJ1-1; CDR3aa: ASSQDSTFTEAF
v_gene: TRBV19; abundance: NA; j_gene: TRBJ1-2; CDR3aa: ASSPWTENYGYT